This TCR beta chain comes out of a study of blood T cells in healthy people across ages. CDR3 size: 18 residues. From germline, CDR1 is DFQATT and CDR2 SNEGSKA (reference sequence). Study-wide results and limits: A greater number of naive CD4+ cells and higher diversity distinguished long-lived donors from aged donors.

The authors ran a second PCR of 7 to 11 cycles using a sample-barcoded 5' primer and a J-beta primer mix. One entry per CDR3 protein, called by TCRdb with MiXCR from the 5' RACE reads. Of about 1.4 million distinct CDR3 sequences listed, approximately 59% are singletons. As regards this clonotype: Its specificity is unknown.

The receptor was derived from a man aged 18 to 35 in good health. The source material was blood. The chain carries TRBV20-1 and TRBJ2-1, with a possible D match to TRBD2 (6 bases). The better agreement between TRBJ2-7 and the DNA end casts doubt on the J call. CDR3 DNA sequence: TGCAGTGCTAGAGATCTTGAGTCTGGGGGGAGCTCCTACAATGAGCAGTACTTC. It specifies CSARDLESGGSSYNEQYF.